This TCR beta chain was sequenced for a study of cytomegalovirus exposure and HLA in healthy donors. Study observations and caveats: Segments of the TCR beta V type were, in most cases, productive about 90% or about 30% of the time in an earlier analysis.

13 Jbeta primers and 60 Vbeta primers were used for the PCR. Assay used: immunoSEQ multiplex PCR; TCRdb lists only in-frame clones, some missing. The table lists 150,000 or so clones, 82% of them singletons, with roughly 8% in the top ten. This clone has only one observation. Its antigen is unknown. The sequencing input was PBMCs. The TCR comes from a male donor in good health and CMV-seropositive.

This chain's CDR3 is CASSPTTNRAGNTIYF. The CDR3 bases are TGTGCCAGCTCACCTACTACAAACAGGGCTGGAAACACCATATATTTT. The rearrangement links TRBV18 to TRBJ1-3; possibly TRBD1 for D (6 bases). V lost 3 bases to trimming and J lost 2 bases, with 14 bases between them. This CDR3 is built from 16 residues. The germline V gene has CDR1 KGHSH and CDR2 LQKENI.